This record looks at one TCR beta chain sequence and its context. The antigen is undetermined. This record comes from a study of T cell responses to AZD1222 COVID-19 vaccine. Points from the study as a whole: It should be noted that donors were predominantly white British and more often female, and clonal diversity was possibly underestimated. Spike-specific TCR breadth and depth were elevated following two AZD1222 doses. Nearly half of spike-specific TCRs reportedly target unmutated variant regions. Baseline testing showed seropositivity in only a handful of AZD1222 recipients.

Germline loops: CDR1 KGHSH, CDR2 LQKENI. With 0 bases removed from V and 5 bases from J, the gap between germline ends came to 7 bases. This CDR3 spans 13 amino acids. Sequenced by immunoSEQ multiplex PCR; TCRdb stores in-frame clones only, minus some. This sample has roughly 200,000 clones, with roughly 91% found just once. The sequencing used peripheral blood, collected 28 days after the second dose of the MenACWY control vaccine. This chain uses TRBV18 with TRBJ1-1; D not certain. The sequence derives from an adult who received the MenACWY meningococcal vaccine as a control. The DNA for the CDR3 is TGTGCCAGCTCACCACCCGGTCGGACTGAAGCTTTCTTT. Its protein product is CASSPPGRTEAFF.